The clone carrying this T cell receptor beta chain was seen just once. This sample was taken from a study of cytomegalovirus exposure and HLA in healthy donors. V dropped 4 bases and J dropped 6; count of bases not matched to a gene: 8. The CDR3 has 15 residues. Germline CDR1 reads MNHEY; CDR2 reads SVGAGI. Vbeta (60) and Jbeta (13) primers were used in the PCR. The repertoire was sequenced with immunoSEQ multiplex PCR; TCRdb's copy has only in-frame clones and lacks some. The sample shows roughly 120,000 clones, over 65% of them seen only once. The chain employs TRBV6-5 and TRBJ1-2, with TRBD1 identical over 10 bases. The sample comprised PBMCs. This TCR was recovered from a man aged 25-45 years in good health and CMV-seropositive. CDR3 DNA: TGTGCCAGCAGTTTTTGGGACAGGGGACGGGATGGCTACACCTTC. It specifies CASSFWDRGRDGYTF.